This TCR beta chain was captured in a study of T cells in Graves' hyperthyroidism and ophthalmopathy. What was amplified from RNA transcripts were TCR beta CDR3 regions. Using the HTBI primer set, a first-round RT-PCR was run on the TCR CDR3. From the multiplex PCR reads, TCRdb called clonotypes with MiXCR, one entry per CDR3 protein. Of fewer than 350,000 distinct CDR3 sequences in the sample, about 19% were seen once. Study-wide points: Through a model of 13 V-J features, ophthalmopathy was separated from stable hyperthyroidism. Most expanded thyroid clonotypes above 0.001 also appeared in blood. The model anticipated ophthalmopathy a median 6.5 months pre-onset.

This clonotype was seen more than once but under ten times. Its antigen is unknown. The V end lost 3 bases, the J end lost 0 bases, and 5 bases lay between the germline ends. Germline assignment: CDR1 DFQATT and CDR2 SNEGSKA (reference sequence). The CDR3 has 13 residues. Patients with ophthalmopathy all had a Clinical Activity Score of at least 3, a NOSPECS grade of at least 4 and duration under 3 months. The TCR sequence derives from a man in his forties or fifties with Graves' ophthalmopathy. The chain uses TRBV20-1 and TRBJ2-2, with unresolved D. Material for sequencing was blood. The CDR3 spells CSASDPNTGELFF. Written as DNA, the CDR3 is TGCAGTGCTAGTGACCCGAACACCGGGGAGCTGTTTTTT.